This entry features one T cell receptor beta chain sequence. The sample comes from a study of blood T cell repertoires in COVID-19. In the study overall: The United States, Italy and Spain were the sources of the acute and convalescent COVID-19 samples.

This table comes from immunoSEQ multiplex PCR, and its TCRdb copy is limited to in-frame clones, with some not included. The sample lists about 110,000 clones, 75% to 80% occurring once. This receptor was taken from a woman older than 75 with active or convalescent COVID-19. The sequenced sample consisted of peripheral blood.

CDR3 bases: TGTGCCAGCTCCGGGACAGGGGGTCCCTACGAGCAGTACTTC. Translated: CASSGTGGPYEQYF. The rearrangement joins TRBV18 to TRBJ2-7; 11 bases fit TRBD1. Germline values: CDR1 KGHSH, CDR2 LQKENI. The CDR3 is 14 residues long. V was pared by 6 bases and J by 2 bases, with 3 bases of the junction left unmatched.